The present T cell receptor beta chain was sequenced within a study of prognosis after radiotherapy for stage I lung cancer. The wider study: Every lung cancer patient of the non-small cell type was deemed medically inoperable. Delivery of radiotherapy was by SBRT in 3 to 5 fractions at a biologically effective dose of at least 100 Gy. The 13 male and more than five female patients were aged 53 to 84, median about 74 years.

With two-round multiplex PCR, TCR beta CDR3 sequences were amplified from genomic DNA. The first PCR round targeted every TRBV and TRBJ gene with specific primers. Each CDR3 protein is one row after TCRdb ran MiXCR on the multiplex PCR reads. The sample contains around 31,000 distinct CDR3 sequences, 25% to 40% of which appear only once. The CDR3 has 16 residues. Trimming removed 5 bases at V and 2 bases at J, with 15 bases between. About this clonotype: What it binds is not known.

Findings and limits, study-wide: Frequencies of TRBV and TRBJ gene use reportedly varied by whether patients had metastases.

The chain combines TRBV12-3 or TRBV12-4 with TRBJ2-2, with D hard to call. The source material was PBMCs, sampled before or after stereotactic body radiation therapy (not recorded which). The TCR comes from a donor of 50 years or more with non-small cell lung cancer. The CDR3 spells CASSVFGWVNTGELFF. In DNA form, the CDR3 reads TGTGCCAGCAGTGTCTTCGGGTGGGTTAACACCGGGGAGCTGTTTTTT.